The T cell receptor beta chain described here comes from a study of vaccination and CD4 T cells after COVID-19. Study as a whole: Six men and four women formed the convalescents, two being Hispanic. Overlapping spike peptides of SARS-CoV-2, HCoV-NL63, HCoV-OC43 and HCoV-229E were used, and cells were stimulated with them. Controls had a CEFX pool, an HIV-1 Nef pool, or no peptide added.

Sequencing of cultured CD4+ T cell DNA used the Oncomine TCR Beta short-read assay. TCRdb analysed the PCR reads with MiXCR anew, one entry per CDR3 protein. The profile covers roughly 20,000 distinct CDR3 sequences, with around 60% appearing a single time and about 9.8% taken by the ten largest. The treatment is: approximately 9-day PBMC culture with coronavirus spike peptide pools or control peptides (ViraFEST assay). The CDR3 is 15 amino acids. Trimming removed 4 bases at V and 5 bases at J, with 17 bases between. This clonotype was seen just once. Its antigen remains unknown. V and J are TRBV12-3 or TRBV12-4 and TRBJ2-5; D is possibly TRBD2 (5 bases). The material was CD4+ T cells from blood, cultured in vitro, obtained after SARS-CoV-2 vaccination. The TCR comes from a human donor who had recovered from COVID-19. CDR3 sequence reads: CASSYGRGRAETQYF. DNA of the CDR3: TGTGCCAGCAGTTACGGACGCGGGCGAGCTGAGACCCAGTACTTC.